These 17 T cell receptor beta chains were all obtained from the same sample, sequenced in a study of CD8+ T cells in alopecia areata (dated 2018 in TCRdb). The method behind the library was the immunoSEQ multiplex PCR assay. For TCR sequencing, RNA was extracted from every sample and reverse transcribed into cDNA to serve as template. TCRdb took this table from immuneACCESS and kept in-frame rearrangements with V and J called. Such tables lack part of the clones; where checked against another copy, unresolved V genes explain under half of the gap, and the rest is unexplained. For this sample the table gives 200,000 to 250,000 clones, of which 50% to 65% were detected only once. The top ten constitute 0.45% of the sample. The sample's time point label is to be understood as: baseline before oral tofacitinib. Sequencing was performed on CD4+ T cells sorted from blood, taken at week 0. Every receptor here comes from a human donor with alopecia areata.

This clone was recorded a few times. The chain recombines TRBV11-2 with TRBJ2-4; 8 bases agree with TRBD2. The junction had 8 bases not matched to a gene; V was cut back by 7 bases and J by 12 bases. Per germline, CDR1 SGHAT and CDR2 FQNNGV. The CDR3 sequence is 12 residues long. This chain's CDR3 is CASTNPGGGQYF. The CDR3 DNA follows: TGTGCCAGCACCAACCCCGGGGGGGGTCAGTACTTC.

This clone was seen a handful of times. The chain employs TRBV7-9 and TRBJ2-7, with 7 bases fitting TRBD2. This CDR3 has 14 amino acids. The germline CDR1 and CDR2 sequences are SEHNR and FQNEAQ (reference sequence). The V and J ends lost 5 bases and 1 base, in that order; junction bases with no gene match: 5. CDR3 nucleotide sequence: TGTGCCAGCAGCGCCAGCGGGGCATCCTACGAGCAGTACTTC. Translated: CASSASGASYEQYF.

V and J are TRBV6-5 and TRBJ1-2, with 8 bases lining up with TRBD1. V lost 6 bases, J lost 6 bases, and 9 bases stayed unmatched. Per the germline V gene, CDR1 is MNHEY and CDR2 is SVGAGI. This CDR3 has 14 residues. For the CDR3, the DNA is TGTGCCAGCAGCAACCTCGGACAGGGTAATGGCTACACCTTC. This translates into CASSNLGQGNGYTF.

This clone was observed a handful of times. The chain uses TRBV29-1 and TRBJ2-7; the match to TRBD2 covers 8 bases. Germline trimming cut 5 bases from V and 0 bases from J; bases unmatched to any gene: 12. This CDR3 region has 16 residues. CDR1 and CDR2 from the germline V gene are SQVTM and ANQGSEA. Here the CDR3 DNA reads TGCAGCGTTTCCGGGACGCGGGAGGCAACCTCCTACGAGCAGTACTTC. Translated: CSVSGTREATSYEQYF.

V gene TRBV4-1 combines with J gene TRBJ2-1; D might be TRBD1 (6 bases). V was trimmed by 3 bases and J by 8 bases, leaving 23 bases between them. The germline V gene encodes CDR1 MGHRA and CDR2 YSYEKL. The CDR3 consists of 17 residues. The CDR3: CASSQAVGGTIKDEQFF. The CDR3 coding sequence is TGCGCCAGCAGCCAGGCCGTAGGGGGTACCATTAAGGATGAGCAGTTCTTC.

The chain combines TRBV30 with TRBJ2-2, with D hard to call. Germline V gene lookup returns CDR1 GTSNPN and CDR2 SVGIG (reference sequence). The CDR3 is made up of 14 amino acids. V lost 7 bases and J lost 1, with 13 bases in between. CDR3 DNA: TGTGCCTCACCTAGAGTCGGGAACACCGGGGAGCTGTTTTTT. It encodes CASPRVGNTGELFF.

The chain carries TRBV15 and TRBJ1-4; TRBD1 agrees at 7 bases. V lost 6 bases, J lost 8 bases, and 9 bases stayed unmatched. Germline CDR1 and CDR2: LNHNV and YYDKDF (reference sequence). The CDR3 loop spans 14 amino acids. CDR3 amino acids: CATSRQGGYEKLFF. The CDR3 coding sequence is TGTGCCACCAGTCGACAGGGAGGGTACGAAAAACTGTTTTTT.

This clone came up a few times. V and J are TRBV7-9 and TRBJ1-2; no reliable D call. Germline lookup yields CDR1 SEHNR and CDR2 FQNEAQ (reference sequence). CDR3 size: 13 residues. Trimming removed 1 base from V and 12 bases from J, with 15 bases in between. The CDR3 DNA reads as TGTGCCAGCAGCTTAGAATCTAGAGGAGGAAACACCTTC. Its translation: CASSLESRGGNTF.

The chain employs TRBV30 and TRBJ2-3; D unclear. CDR1 is GTSNPN, CDR2 SVGIG, per germline (reference sequence). CDR3 size: 15 residues. The V end was cut by 0 bases, the J end by 1 base, with 11 bases between. The chain's CDR3 is CAWSVPWPGTDTQYF. The CDR3 DNA sequence: TGTGCCTGGAGTGTACCCTGGCCCGGCACAGATACGCAGTATTTT.

This sequence joins TRBV6-5 and TRBJ2-1; the match to TRBD2 covers 9 bases. The CDR3 is 15 amino acids. Losses at the gene ends were 6 bases for V and 3 bases for J; bases not matched to a gene: 6. Per germline, CDR1 MNHEY and CDR2 SVGAGI. CDR3 in amino acids: CASSPTSGFYNEQFF. Written as DNA, the CDR3 is TGTGCCAGCAGCCCTACTAGCGGGTTCTACAATGAGCAGTTCTTC.

This clone appeared a few times. The V and J genes are TRBV4-1 and TRBJ2-1; TRBD2 agrees at 10 bases. This CDR3 has 15 residues. CDR1 is MGHRA and CDR2 is YSYEKL in the germline V gene. V was clipped by 3 bases and J by 8 bases; unmatched bases: 7. The CDR3 region is CASSHAASGSYEQFF. The DNA of the CDR3 is TGCGCCAGCAGCCATGCAGCTAGCGGGAGTTATGAGCAGTTCTTC.

V and J are TRBV6-5 and TRBJ2-7; 13 bases match TRBD2. The CDR3 length is 14 residues. V gave up 5 bases and J gave up 2 bases; unmatched junction bases: 0. Germline V gene sequence: CDR1 MNHEY, CDR2 SVGAGI. CDR3 loop: CASSGTSGAYEQYF. The CDR3 DNA reads as TGTGCCAGCAGTGGGACTAGCGGGGCCTACGAGCAGTACTTC.

The gene calls are TRBV4-1 and TRBJ1-5, with TRBD1 as a possible D gene (5 bases). V lost 7 bases and J lost 1, with 14 bases in between. There are 15 residues in the CDR3. Per germline, CDR1 MGHRA and CDR2 YSYEKL. CDR3 protein: CASTSGRGSNQPQHF. DNA for the CDR3: TGCGCCAGCACCTCTGGCCGGGGGAGCAATCAGCCCCAGCATTTT.

This chain links TRBV30 with TRBJ1-2; 7 bases are shared with TRBD1. CDR3 length: 15 amino acids. With 2 bases clipped from V and 7 bases from J, the junction kept 13 bases outside the gene matches. Germline V lookup: CDR1 GTSNPN, CDR2 SVGIG (reference sequence). CDR3 amino acids: CAWSPSTGVAFGYTF. CDR3 bases: TGTGCCTGGAGTCCCTCTACAGGGGTAGCCTTTGGCTACACCTTC. The variable domain in full, completed from reference TRBV30 and TRBJ1-2, reads SQTIHQWPATLVQPVGSPLSLECTVEGTSNPNLYWYRQAAGRGLQLLFYSVGIGQISSEVPQNLSASRPQDRQFILSSKKLLLSDSGFYLCAWSPSTGVAFGYTFGSGTRLTVV.

Comment on this clone: This specimen includes other DNA sequences encoding the same CDR3. The J gene is TRBJ2-7, the V gene TRBV6-5; tentative D call: TRBD1 (6 bases). The CDR3 runs to 12 residues. The V and J ends lost 6 bases and 2 bases respectively, with 8 bases between them. The germline CDR1 and CDR2 sequences are MNHEY and SVGAGI. The CDR3 region has the DNA TGTGCCAGCAGACAGGGTACCTACGAGCAGTACTTC. It codes for CASRQGTYEQYF.

Only one count was recorded for this clone. The rearrangement uses TRBV27 and TRBJ2-7; D might be TRBD2 (7 bases). The germline V gene has CDR1 MNHEY and CDR2 SMNVEV (reference sequence). Trimming removed 6 bases from V and 6 bases from J, with 21 bases in between. This CDR3 is 15 amino acids long. The CDR3 sequence is CASRREGGARFEQYF. CDR3 in DNA: TGTGCCAGCAGGAGGGAGGGGGGGGCGCGGTTCGAGCAGTACTTC.

Concerning this clone: Within the sample, other DNA sequences also encode this same CDR3. The J gene is TRBJ2-3, the V gene TRBV9, with D maybe TRBD1 (6 bases). This CDR3 spans 12 amino acids. V was trimmed by 5 bases and J by 6 bases, leaving 10 bases between them. The V gene's germline CDR1 is SGDLS and CDR2 YYNGEE. The CDR3 here is CASSLTGDTQYF. The CDR3 DNA reads as TGTGCCAGCAGTTTAACAGGGGATACGCAGTATTTT.